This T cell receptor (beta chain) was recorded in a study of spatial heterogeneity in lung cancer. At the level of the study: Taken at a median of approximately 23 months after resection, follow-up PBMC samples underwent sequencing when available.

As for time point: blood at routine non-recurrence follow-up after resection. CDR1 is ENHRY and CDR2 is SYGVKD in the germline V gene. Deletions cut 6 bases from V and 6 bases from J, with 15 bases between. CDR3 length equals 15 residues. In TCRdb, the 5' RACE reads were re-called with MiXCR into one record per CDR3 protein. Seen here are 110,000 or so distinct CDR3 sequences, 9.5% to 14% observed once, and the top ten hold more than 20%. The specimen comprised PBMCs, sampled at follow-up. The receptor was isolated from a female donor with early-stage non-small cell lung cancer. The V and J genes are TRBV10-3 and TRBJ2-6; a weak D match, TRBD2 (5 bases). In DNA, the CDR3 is TGTGCCATCAGAGACACGGGGAAACAGGCCAACGTCCTGACTTTC. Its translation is CAIRDTGKQANVLTF.